What follows is one TCR beta chain and its context. Its antigen is as yet unknown. These data belong to a study of cytomegalovirus exposure and HLA in healthy donors. Study results and caveats: For TCR beta chains, V- and J-gene trimming was later linked to a missense DCLRE1C variant. For most subjects, TCR beta sequences were reported to predict HLA-A and HLA-B alleles with accuracy. Per a prior analysis, the majority of TCR beta V segments were productive roughly 90% or roughly 30% of the time. Clonal expansion was found to be greater in HLA-associated TCR beta chains than in equally common others in a later analysis.

PCR involved 60 Vbeta and 13 Jbeta primers. Sequenced by immunoSEQ multiplex PCR; TCRdb stores in-frame clones only, minus some. This repertoire shows under 150,000 clones, roughly 85% found once; its top ten account for approximately 1.4%. V was trimmed by 3 bases and J by 3 bases, leaving 14 bases between them. The CDR3 has 15 residues. Germline CDR1 is LNHDA and CDR2 is SQIVND (reference sequence). The sequence came from a man aged 40-49 years in good health and CMV-seronegative. The sample was PBMCs. This chain links TRBV19 with TRBJ1-2; D gene unclear. CDR3: CASSITADRYYGYTF. The CDR3 DNA is TGTGCCAGTAGTATTACAGCTGATCGGTACTATGGCTACACCTTC.